These T cell receptor beta chains were read from a single sample in a study of cytotoxic CD8 clonotypes in ibrutinib-treated CLL. Repertoires were generated with immunoSEQ multiplex PCR, while TCRdb's copy carries only in-frame clones and drops some. The sample yields around 150,000 clones, more than 75% seen once. The sequencing here drew on PBMCs, taken after 12 months of ibrutinib treatment. These TCRs come from a human donor with chronic lymphocytic leukemia. The CDR3 runs from the conserved cysteine through the conserved F or W. A D gene is named only where the DNA matches it firmly. Clone size is not always given. Where it is, it says once, few, many or a class for expanded clones.

CDR3nt: TGTGCCGCTCGAAGTGGTGGGACAGGGGCATATGGCTACACCTTC; CDR3aa: CAARSGGTGAYGYTF; v_gene: TRBV6-5; abundance: .; j_gene: TRBJ1-2; d_gene: TRBD1
CDR3nt: TGTGCCAGCAGACCGACGACAGGGTTCTATAATTCACCCCTCCACTTT; CDR3aa: CASRPTTGFYNSPLHF; v_gene: TRBV28; abundance: once; j_gene: TRBJ1-6; d_gene: TRBD1
CDR3nt: TGCACCAGCAGCCAAGGAAGCGCTAACTATGGCTACACCTTC; CDR3aa: CTSSQGSANYGYTF; v_gene: TRBV1; abundance: .; j_gene: TRBJ1-2; d_gene: .
CDR3nt: TGTGCCAGCAGCTTTGAAATAACGGGGGGAAACACCATATATTTT; CDR3aa: CASSFEITGGNTIYF; v_gene: TRBV7-9; abundance: .; j_gene: TRBJ1-3; d_gene: .
CDR3nt: TGTGCCAGCAGTACTCCGACCGCGAGGGGTGGCTACACCTTC; CDR3aa: CASSTPTARGGYTF; v_gene: TRBV28; abundance: many; j_gene: TRBJ1-2; d_gene: .
CDR3nt: TGTGCCAGCAGCGCAGGTGACGTCGGGACTAGCGGGAGGGGGATTCAGTACTTC; CDR3aa: CASSAGDVGTSGRGIQYF; v_gene: TRBV28; abundance: .; j_gene: TRBJ2-4; d_gene: TRBD2
CDR3nt: TGTGCCAGCCAGATCGGGACTAGCGGGAGGGAAGAGACCCAGTACTTC; CDR3aa: CASQIGTSGREETQYF; v_gene: TRBV7-2; abundance: .; j_gene: TRBJ2-5; d_gene: TRBD2
CDR3nt: TGTGCCAGTAGTTCCTACCCGCTGACAGGGGAGACAGATACGCAGTATTTT; CDR3aa: CASSSYPLTGETDTQYF; v_gene: TRBV19; abundance: .; j_gene: TRBJ2-3; d_gene: TRBD1
CDR3nt: TGTGCCAGCAGCGCCCGACAGGGGTCGGACTCCTACGAGCAGTACTTC; CDR3aa: CASSARQGSDSYEQYF; v_gene: TRBV7-9; abundance: .; j_gene: TRBJ2-7; d_gene: TRBD1
CDR3nt: TGCAGCGTTGGCGGGGGGTCCTACGAGCAGTACTTC; CDR3aa: CSVGGGSYEQYF; v_gene: TRBV29-1; abundance: .; j_gene: TRBJ2-7; d_gene: TRBD2
CDR3nt: TGTGCCAGCAGTCCAGGGGGCGCGTCCTACGAGCAGTACTTC; CDR3aa: CASSPGGASYEQYF; v_gene: TRBV25-1; abundance: .; j_gene: TRBJ2-7; d_gene: TRBD1
CDR3nt: TGTGCCAGCAGCCGCCAGGGGGCCCTTGGTCTCTCCCCCACAGATACGCAGTATTTT; CDR3aa: CASSRQGALGLSPTDTQYF; v_gene: TRBV5-6; abundance: .; j_gene: TRBJ2-3; d_gene: TRBD1
CDR3nt: TGCGCCAGCAGCCAAGATAGGACACAGGGGGGATCACCCCTCCACTTT; CDR3aa: CASSQDRTQGGSPLHF; v_gene: TRBV4-1; abundance: .; j_gene: TRBJ1-6; d_gene: TRBD1
CDR3nt: TGTGCCAGCTCCGGGACTAGCTCCTACGAGCAGTACTTC; CDR3aa: CASSGTSSYEQYF; v_gene: TRBV2; abundance: .; j_gene: TRBJ2-7; d_gene: TRBD2
CDR3nt: TGCAGTGCTCCCGAGGGGCCCCAGCATTTT; CDR3aa: CSAPEGPQHF; v_gene: TRBV20-1; abundance: .; j_gene: TRBJ1-5; d_gene: .
CDR3nt: TGTGCCAGCAGCGCGTCCCAGGGAGCCGAGACCCAGTACTTC; CDR3aa: CASSASQGAETQYF; v_gene: TRBV9; abundance: once; j_gene: TRBJ2-5; d_gene: .